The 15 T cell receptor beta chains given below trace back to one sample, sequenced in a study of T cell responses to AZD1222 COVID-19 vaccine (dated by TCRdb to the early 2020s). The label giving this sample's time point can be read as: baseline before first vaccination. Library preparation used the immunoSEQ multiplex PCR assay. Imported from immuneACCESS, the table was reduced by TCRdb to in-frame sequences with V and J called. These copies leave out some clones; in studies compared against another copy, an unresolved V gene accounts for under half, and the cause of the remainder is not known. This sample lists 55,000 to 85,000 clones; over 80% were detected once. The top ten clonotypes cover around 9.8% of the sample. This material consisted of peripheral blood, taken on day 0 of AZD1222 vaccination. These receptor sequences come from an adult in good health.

The CDR3 DNA reads as TGTGCCAGCAGTTTATCGGGGGGGCTATACGAGCAGTACTTC. Protein sequence: CASSLSGGLYEQYF. This rearrangement joins TRBV28 to TRBJ2-7; 8 bases fit TRBD2. Germline CDR1 and CDR2: MDHEN and SYDVKM. CDR3 length: 14 residues. V shed 1 base and J 4 bases; nucleotides not matched to a gene: 3.

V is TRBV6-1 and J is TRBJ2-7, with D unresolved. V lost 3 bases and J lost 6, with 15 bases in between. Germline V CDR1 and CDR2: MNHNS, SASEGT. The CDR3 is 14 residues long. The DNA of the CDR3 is TGTGCCAGCAGTGACGAGGAACGGACCGCCGAGCAGTACTTC. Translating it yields CASSDEERTAEQYF.

CDR3 sequence reads: CASSLAVSTDTQYF. The CDR3 coding sequence is TGTGCCAGCAGCTTAGCCGTAAGCACAGATACGCAGTATTTT. The chain joins TRBV7-2 to TRBJ2-3; D is unclear. This CDR3 has 14 amino acids. Trimming pared 0 bases from V and 0 bases from J, leaving 4 bases between. From germline, CDR1 is SGHTA and CDR2 FQGNSA.

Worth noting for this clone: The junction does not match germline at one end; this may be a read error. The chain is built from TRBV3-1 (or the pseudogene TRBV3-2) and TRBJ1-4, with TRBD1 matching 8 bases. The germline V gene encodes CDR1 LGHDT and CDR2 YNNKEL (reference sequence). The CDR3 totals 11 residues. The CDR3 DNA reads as TGTGCCAGCAGCCAAGGGTTGGGACAGGCTTTT. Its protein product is CASSQGLGQAF.

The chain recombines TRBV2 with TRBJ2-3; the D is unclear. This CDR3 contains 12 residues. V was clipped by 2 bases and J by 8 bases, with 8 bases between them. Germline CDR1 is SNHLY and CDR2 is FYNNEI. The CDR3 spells CASSERVSTQYF. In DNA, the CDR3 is TGTGCCAGCAGTGAAAGGGTCAGTACGCAGTATTTT.

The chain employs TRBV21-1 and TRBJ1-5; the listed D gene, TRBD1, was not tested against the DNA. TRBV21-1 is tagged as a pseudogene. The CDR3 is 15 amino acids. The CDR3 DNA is TGTGCCTCCGATCACGAGTTCAGGGGAAATCAGCCCCAGCATTTT. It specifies CASDHEFRGNQPQHF.

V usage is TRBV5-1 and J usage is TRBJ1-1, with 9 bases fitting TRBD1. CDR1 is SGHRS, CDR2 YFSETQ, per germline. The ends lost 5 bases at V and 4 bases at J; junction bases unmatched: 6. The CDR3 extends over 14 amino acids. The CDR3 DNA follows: TGCGCCAGCAGATCACAGGGGGCCGGCACTGAAGCTTTCTTT. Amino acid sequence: CASRSQGAGTEAFF.

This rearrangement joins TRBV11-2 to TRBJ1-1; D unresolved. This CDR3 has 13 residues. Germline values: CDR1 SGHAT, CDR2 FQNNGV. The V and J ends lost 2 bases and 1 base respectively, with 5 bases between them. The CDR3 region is CASSLKRNTEAFF. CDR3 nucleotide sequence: TGTGCCAGCAGCTTAAAACGGAACACTGAAGCTTTCTTT.

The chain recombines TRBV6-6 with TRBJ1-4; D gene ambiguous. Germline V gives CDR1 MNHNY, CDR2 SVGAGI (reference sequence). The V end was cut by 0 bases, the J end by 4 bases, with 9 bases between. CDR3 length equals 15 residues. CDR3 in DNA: TGTGCCAGCAGTTACTCGATGTCGGGTAATGAAAAACTGTTTTTT. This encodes CASSYSMSGNEKLFF.

CDR3 amino acids: CASSYWAAGTGELFF. Written as DNA, the CDR3 is TGTGCCAGCAGTTACTGGGCAGCGGGCACCGGGGAGCTGTTTTTT. The chain recombines TRBV6-5 with TRBJ2-2; the D gene is possibly TRBD2 (6 bases). CDR1 and CDR2 from the germline V gene are MNHEY and SVGAGI. This CDR3 has 15 amino acids. V lost 1 base, J lost 4 bases, and 10 bases lay in between.

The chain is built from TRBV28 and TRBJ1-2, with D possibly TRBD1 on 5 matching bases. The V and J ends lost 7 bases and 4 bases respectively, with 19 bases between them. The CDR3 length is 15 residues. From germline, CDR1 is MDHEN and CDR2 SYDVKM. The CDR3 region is CASKTGLNPLYGYTF. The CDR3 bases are TGTGCCAGCAAAACAGGCCTCAATCCCCTCTATGGCTACACCTTC.

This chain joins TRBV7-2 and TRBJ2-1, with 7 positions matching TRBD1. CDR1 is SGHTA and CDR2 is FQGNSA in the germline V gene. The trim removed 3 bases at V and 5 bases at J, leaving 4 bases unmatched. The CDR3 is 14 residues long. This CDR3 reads CASSFRQGDNEQFF. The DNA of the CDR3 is TGTGCCAGCAGCTTCCGACAGGGCGACAATGAGCAGTTCTTC.

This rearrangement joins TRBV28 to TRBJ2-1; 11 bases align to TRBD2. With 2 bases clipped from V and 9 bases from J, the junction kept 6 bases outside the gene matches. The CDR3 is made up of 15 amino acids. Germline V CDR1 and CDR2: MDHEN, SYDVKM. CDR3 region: CASSLLAGGEVEQFF. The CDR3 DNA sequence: TGTGCCAGCAGTTTACTAGCGGGGGGCGAAGTTGAGCAGTTCTTC.

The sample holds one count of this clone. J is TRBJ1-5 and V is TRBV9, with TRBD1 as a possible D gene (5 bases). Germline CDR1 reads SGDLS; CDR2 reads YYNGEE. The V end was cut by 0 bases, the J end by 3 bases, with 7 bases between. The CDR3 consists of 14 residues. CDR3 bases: TGTGCCAGCAGCGTAGGGGGCCTCAATCAGCCCCAGCATTTT. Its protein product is CASSVGGLNQPQHF.

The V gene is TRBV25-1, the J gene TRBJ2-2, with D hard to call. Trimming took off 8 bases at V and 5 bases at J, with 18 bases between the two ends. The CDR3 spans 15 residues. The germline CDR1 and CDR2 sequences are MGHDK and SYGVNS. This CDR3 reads CASGYSHRTTGELFF. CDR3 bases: TGTGCCAGCGGATACTCACATAGAACAACCGGGGAGCTGTTTTTT. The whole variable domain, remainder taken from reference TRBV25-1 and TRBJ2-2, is EADIYQTPRYLVIGTGKKITLECSQTMGHDKMYWYQQDPGMELHLIHYSYGVNSTEKGDLSSESTVSRIRTEHFPLTLESARPSHTSQYLCASGYSHRTTGELFFGEGSRLTVL.